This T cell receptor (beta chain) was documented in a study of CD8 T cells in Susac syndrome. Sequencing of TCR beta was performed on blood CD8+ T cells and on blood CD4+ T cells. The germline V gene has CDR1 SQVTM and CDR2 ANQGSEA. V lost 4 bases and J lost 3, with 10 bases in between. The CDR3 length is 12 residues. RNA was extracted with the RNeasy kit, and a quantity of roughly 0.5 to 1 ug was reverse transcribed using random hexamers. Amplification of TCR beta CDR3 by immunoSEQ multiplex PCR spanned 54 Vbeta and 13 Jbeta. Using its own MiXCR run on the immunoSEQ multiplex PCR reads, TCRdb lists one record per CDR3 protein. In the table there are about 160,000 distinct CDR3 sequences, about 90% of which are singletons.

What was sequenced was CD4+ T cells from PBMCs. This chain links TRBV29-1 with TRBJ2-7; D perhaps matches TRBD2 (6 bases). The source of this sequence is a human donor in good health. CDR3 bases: TGCAGCGTTGCTCTGCGGGGCTACGAGCAGTACTTC. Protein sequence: CSVALRGYEQYF.